This entry is about one T cell receptor beta chain. This clonotype was counted many times. The antigen this receptor binds is unknown. Per-nucleotide qualities are absent, and no much larger clonotype sits a single base away. The donors were roughly 40 Caucasian individuals from Russia, aged roughly 6 to 90 years, who were systemically healthy. Around 10 milliliters of peripheral blood were drawn from each donor into EDTA-treated Vacutainer tubes. Ficoll-Paque density-gradient centrifugation was used to isolate PBMCs, with at least 7 million obtained per sample. Trizol reagent was used to extract total RNA from PBMCs, with at least 5.5 micrograms per sample. Naive CD45RAhigh/CD27high T cell percentages were measured by flow cytometry on a PBMC aliquot from every donor. This sample is drawn from a study of blood T cells in healthy people across ages (dated by TCRdb to between 2014 and 2017). Regarding the study in general: In model experiments, template switching captured about one uniquely barcoded TCR beta cDNA molecule for every two T cells. Using deep sequencing normalized with unique cDNA molecular identifiers, the study measured how TCR beta repertoire diversity changes with age. Four age groups were formed from the donors: young (average approximately 16 years), middle-aged (approximately 42), aged (roughly 59) and long-lived (approximately 80). To avoid experimental bias, donors of different ages were spread randomly across the sequencing lanes. Two additional independent replicas of 1 million unique cDNA reads from the same blood draw were analyzed for two donors (one aged 18 to 30 and one aged 80 or older).

Libraries were constructed by 5' RACE. Sequencing took place on an Illumina HiSeq 2500. The second PCR ran for about 6 to 12 cycles and used a J-beta primer mix along with a sample-barcoded 5' primer. Each TCR beta cDNA molecule received a unique molecular identifier from a template-switch 5' adaptor carrying 12 random nucleotides. Each sample yielded at least 2.5 million CDR3-containing paired-end reads. All of the RNA was converted into first-strand cDNA using the Mint cDNA synthesis kit, with a TRBC-specific oligonucleotide serving as the primer. Following uracil-DNA glycosylase treatment, a first 18-cycle PCR with universal primers M1SS and BC2_uni_R was performed on all cDNA. In the source study's methods: Each sample was normalized by randomly selecting 1 million high-quality reads, each carrying a distinct molecular identifier. Instead of being binned into consensus sequences, reads that shared molecular identifiers were thrown out. MiTCR, with a Q25 quality threshold and the strictest error-elimination algorithm, was used for CDR3 identification, clonotype clustering and error correction. Lower-bound total TCR beta diversity was estimated with a nonparametric unseen species model using Euler transformation. TCRdb cleaned the public reads at Q25 with fastp, built clones with MiXCR and kept in-frame beta chains. Records with the same CDR3 protein are collapsed into one entry carrying the most frequent genes and DNA. Clone size and V and J calls follow TCRdb, not the original study. This sample comprises about 1.6 million distinct CDR3 sequences, 30% to 40% of them detected only once. The top ten constitute roughly 12% of the sample.

Overall results and qualifications from the work: The CMV infection status of donors was not known, potentially confounding age-related changes in expanded clonotypes. Since profiling was done on bulk unsorted PBMCs, naive and antigen-experienced compartments could not be conclusively compared. The long-lived group showed more naive CD4+ T cells, fewer expanded clones and increased TCR diversity than the aged group, suggesting age selection. Observed TCR beta diversity per million T cells fell roughly linearly with age, and a significant reduction was already apparent by age around 44. A strong correlation was found between observed TCR beta diversity and the percentage of naive T cells measured by flow cytometry. Total diversity estimates from one million sequenced T cells were considered lower bounds and underestimates.

CDR1 and CDR2, looked up from the germline V gene (reference sequence), are MNHEY and SMNVEV. V is cut by 5 bases and J by 5 bases, and the space between the germline ends is 9 bases. Its CDR3 holds 12 amino acids, cysteine through phenylalanine. Just CDR3 DNA is preserved here, 36 bases in frame from base 1. The rearranged segments are TRBV27 and TRBJ2-5; the D gene remains uncertain. This sequence originates from a woman aged 30 to 39 in good health. The sample was blood. The DNA is TGTGCCAGCAGTGCTGTGGGGGAGACCCAGTACTTC. The encoded protein is CASSAVGETQYF.